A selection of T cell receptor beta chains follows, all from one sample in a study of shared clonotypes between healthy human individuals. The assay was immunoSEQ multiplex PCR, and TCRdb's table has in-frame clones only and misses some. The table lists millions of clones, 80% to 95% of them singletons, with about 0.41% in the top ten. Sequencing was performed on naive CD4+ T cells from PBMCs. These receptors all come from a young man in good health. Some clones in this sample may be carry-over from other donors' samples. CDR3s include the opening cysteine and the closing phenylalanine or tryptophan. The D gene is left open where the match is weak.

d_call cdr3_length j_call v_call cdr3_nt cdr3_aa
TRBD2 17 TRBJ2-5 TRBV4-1 TGCGCCAGCAGCCACGGAGTGGGGGGGACTTTCGGGGAGACCCAGTACTTC CASSHGVGGTFGETQYF
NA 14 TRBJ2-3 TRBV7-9 TGTGCCAGCAGCGCGAGCGGAAGCACAGATACGCAGTATTTT CASSASGSTDTQYF
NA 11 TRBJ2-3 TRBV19 TGTGCCAGTAGTGCGGGAGATACGCAGTATTTT CASSAGDTQYF
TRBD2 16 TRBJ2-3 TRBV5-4 TGTGCCAGCAGCCGGACTAGCGCGCAGTACACAGATACGCAGTATTTT CASSRTSAQYTDTQYF
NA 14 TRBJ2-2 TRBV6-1 TGTGCCAGCAGTGATCCTCTCCTCACCGGGGAGCTGTTTTTT CASSDPLLTGELFF
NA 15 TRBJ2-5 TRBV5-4 TGTGCCAGCAGCTTGGCCCTCGGGGGTCAAGAGACCCAGTACTTC CASSLALGGQETQYF
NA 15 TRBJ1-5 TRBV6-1 TGTGCCAGCAGTGAAGGCCGGGTTATAAGGCAGCCCCAGCATTTT CASSEGRVIRQPQHF
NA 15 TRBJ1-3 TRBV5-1 TGCGCCAGCAGCTTGGGGACGAGCTCTGGAAACACCATATATTTT CASSLGTSSGNTIYF
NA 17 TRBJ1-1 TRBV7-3 TGTGCCAGCAGCTTAACGTCACAGAGAGGGTTGAACACTGAAGCTTTCTTT CASSLTSQRGLNTEAFF
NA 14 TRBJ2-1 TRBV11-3 TGTGCCAGCAGCCCGGCAGGCCCCTACAATGAGCAGTTCTTC CASSPAGPYNEQFF
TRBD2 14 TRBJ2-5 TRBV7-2 TGTGCCAGCAGCTTAGGGCTCGGGGGGGAGACCCAGTACTTC CASSLGLGGETQYF
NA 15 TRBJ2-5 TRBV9 TGTGCCAGCAGCAAGTGGACCCTCCAGGGAGAGACCCAGTACTTC CASSKWTLQGETQYF
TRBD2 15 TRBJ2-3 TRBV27 TGTGCCAGCACACTAGCGGGAGTGAACACAGATACGCAGTATTTT CASTLAGVNTDTQYF
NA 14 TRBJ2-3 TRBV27 TGTGCCAGCAGTTTAAGGGCCATTACAGATACGCAGTATTTT CASSLRAITDTQYF
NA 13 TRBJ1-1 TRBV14 TGTGCCAGCAGCCAAGGGTCTGGGGCTGAAGCTTTCTTT CASSQGSGAEAFF
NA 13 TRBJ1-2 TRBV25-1 TGTGCCAGCAGTGATCCCGCCGACTATGGCTACACCTTC CASSDPADYGYTF
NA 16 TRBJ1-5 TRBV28 TGTGCCAGCACGGATAGCGGGGGGCCTGTCAATCAGCCCCAGCATTTT CASTDSGGPVNQPQHF
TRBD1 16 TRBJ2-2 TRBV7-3 TGTGCCAGCACCGAAACAGGGGGATCGAACACCGGGGAGCTGTTTTTT CASTETGGSNTGELFF